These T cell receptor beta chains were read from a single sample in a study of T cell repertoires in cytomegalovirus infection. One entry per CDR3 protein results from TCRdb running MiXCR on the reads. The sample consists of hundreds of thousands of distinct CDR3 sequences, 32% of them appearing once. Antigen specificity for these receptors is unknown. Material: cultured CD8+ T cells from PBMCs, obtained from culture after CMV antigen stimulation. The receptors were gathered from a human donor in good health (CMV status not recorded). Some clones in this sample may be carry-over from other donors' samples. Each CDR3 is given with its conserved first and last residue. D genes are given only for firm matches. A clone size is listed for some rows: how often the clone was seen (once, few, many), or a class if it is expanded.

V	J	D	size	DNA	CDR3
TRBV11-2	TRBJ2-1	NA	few	TGTGCCAGCAGCTTTGGGGGGGCTTATATTGAGCAGTTCTTC	CASSFGGAYIEQFF
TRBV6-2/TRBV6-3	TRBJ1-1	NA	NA	TGTGCCAGCAGTTACTCGTGGGTGTCGAACACTGAAGCTTTCTTT	CASSYSWVSNTEAFF
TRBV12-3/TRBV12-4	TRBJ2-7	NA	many	TGTGCCAGCAGTAAGGGGAGGCACGAGCAGTACTTC	CASSKGRHEQYF
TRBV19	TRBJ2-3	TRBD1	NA	TGTGCCAGTAGTATATTAGGACAGGGTTTTGGTACGCAGTATTTT	CASSILGQGFGTQYF
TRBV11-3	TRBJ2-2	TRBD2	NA	TGTGCCAGCAGCCTCAGCGGGGATCACACCGGGGAGCTGTTTTTT	CASSLSGDHTGELFF
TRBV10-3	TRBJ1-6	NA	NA	TGTGCCATCAGTGAGTCTTCTTCACCCCTCCACTTT	CAISESSSPLHF
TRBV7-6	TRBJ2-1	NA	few	TGTGCCAGCAGCTTAGGAGAATTGGACACATACAATGAGCAGTTCTTC	CASSLGELDTYNEQFF
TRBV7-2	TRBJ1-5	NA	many	TGTGCCAGCAGCCAAGAGTATCAGCCCCAGCATTTT	CASSQEYQPQHF
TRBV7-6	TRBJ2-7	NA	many	TGTGCCAGCAGCTTGACTGTCCGCTCCTACGAGCAGTACTTC	CASSLTVRSYEQYF
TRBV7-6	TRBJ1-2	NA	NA	TGTGCCAGCAGCGGCGAAATTAACTATGGCTACACCTTC	CASSGEINYGYTF
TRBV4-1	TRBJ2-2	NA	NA	TGCGCCAGCAGCCAAGATGAGGCGTCGGGGGAGCTGTTTTTT	CASSQDEASGELFF
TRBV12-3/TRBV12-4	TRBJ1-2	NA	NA	TGTGCCAGCAGGGAAGAGGTTTCTAACTATGGCTACACCTTC	CASREEVSNYGYTF
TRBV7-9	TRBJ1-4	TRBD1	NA	TGTGCCAGCAGCTTTCGGGACAGGGGGAATAATGAAAAACTGTTTTTT	CASSFRDRGNNEKLFF
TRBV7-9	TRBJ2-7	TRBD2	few	TGTGCCAGCAGCTTAAGCGGGACTAGCGGGGCCGAGCAGTACTTC	CASSLSGTSGAEQYF
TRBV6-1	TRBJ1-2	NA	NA	TGTGCCCTGCTGGGGGACACCTTC	CALLGDTF
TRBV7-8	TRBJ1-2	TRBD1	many	TGTGCCAGCAGCCAACGGGGACAGTTCTATGGCTACACCTTC	CASSQRGQFYGYTF
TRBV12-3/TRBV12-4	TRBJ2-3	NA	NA	TGTGCCAGCAGTTTCGCAGGAGCTAGCACAGATACGCAGTATTTT	CASSFAGASTDTQYF
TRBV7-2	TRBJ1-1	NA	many	TGTGCCAGCAGCTTAGCGAAAGGTGGGGGCACTGAAGCTTTCTTT	CASSLAKGGGTEAFF
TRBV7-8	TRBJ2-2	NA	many	TGTGCCAGCAGCTTAGCCGGGTCGAACACCGGGGAGCTGTTTTTT	CASSLAGSNTGELFF
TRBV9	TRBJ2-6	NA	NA	TGTGCCAGCAGCGTAAACCGGGACTCTGGGGCCAACGTCCTGACTTTC	CASSVNRDSGANVLTF
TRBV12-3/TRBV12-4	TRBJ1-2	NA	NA	TGTGCCAGCAGCCCCGGAGATAGGGGAGTTGGCTACACCTTC	CASSPGDRGVGYTF
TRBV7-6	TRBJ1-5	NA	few	TGTGCCAGCAGCCGAGGGACCTTCAATCAGCCCCAGCATTTT	CASSRGTFNQPQHF
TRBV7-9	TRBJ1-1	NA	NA	TGTGCCAGCAGCTTAGGGGGGGGGCCAGCTTTCTTT	CASSLGGGPAFF
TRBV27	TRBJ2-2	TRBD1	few	TGTGCCAGCAGCACAGGGGGTGTATACACCGGGGAGCTGTTTTTT	CASSTGGVYTGELFF
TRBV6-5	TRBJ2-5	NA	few	TGTGCCAGCAGCTACTTAGACCAAGAGACCCAGTACTTC	CASSYLDQETQYF
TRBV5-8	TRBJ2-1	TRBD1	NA	TGTGCCAGCAGTCGGGACAGGGTTGTTTACAATGAGCAGTTCTTC	CASSRDRVVYNEQFF
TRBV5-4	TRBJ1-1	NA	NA	TGTGCCAGCAGCTTGGGTCAGGTTAGGGAAGCTTTCTTT	CASSLGQVREAFF
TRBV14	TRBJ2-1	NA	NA	TGTGCCAGCAGCCAAGTAGCCTATAGCTCCTACAATGAGCAGTTCTTC	CASSQVAYSSYNEQFF
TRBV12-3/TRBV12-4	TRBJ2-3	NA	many	TGTGCCAGCAGGGGAGGGGGTCCTAGCACAGATACGCAGTATTTT	CASRGGGPSTDTQYF
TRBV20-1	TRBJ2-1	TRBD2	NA	TGCAGTGCGGGGACTAGCGGGGGAGGTTCGGGTGAGCAGTTCTTC	CSAGTSGGGSGEQFF
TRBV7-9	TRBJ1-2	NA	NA	TGTGCCAGCAGCTCCTCTGAGGGGAGACCTCACTATGGCTACACCTTC	CASSSSEGRPHYGYTF